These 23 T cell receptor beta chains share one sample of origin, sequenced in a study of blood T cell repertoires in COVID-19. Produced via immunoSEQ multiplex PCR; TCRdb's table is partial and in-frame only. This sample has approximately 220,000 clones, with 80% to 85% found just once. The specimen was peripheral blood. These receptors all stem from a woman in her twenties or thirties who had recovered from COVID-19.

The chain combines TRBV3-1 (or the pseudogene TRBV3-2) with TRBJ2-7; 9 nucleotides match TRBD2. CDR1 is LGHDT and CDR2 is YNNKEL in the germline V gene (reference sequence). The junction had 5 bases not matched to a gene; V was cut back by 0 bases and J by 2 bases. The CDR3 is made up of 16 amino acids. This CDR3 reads CASSQDTSGYTYEQYF. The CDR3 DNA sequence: TGTGCCAGCAGCCAAGATACTAGCGGGTATACCTACGAGCAGTACTTC.

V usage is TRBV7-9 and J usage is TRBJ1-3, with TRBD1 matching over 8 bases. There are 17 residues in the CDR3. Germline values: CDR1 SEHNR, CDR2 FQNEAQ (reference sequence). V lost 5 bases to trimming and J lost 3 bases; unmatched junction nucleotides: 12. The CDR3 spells CASSPIRTGSNGNTIYF. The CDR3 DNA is TGTGCCAGCAGCCCTATCCGGACAGGGTCGAATGGAAACACCATATATTTT.

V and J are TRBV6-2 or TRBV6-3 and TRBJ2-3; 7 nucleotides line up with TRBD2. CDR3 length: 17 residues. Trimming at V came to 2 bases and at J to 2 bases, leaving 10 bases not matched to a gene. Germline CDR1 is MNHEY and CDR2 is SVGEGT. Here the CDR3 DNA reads TGTGCCAGCAGTTACGCCGGGGCGCGGGAGACCACAGATACGCAGTATTTT. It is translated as CASSYAGARETTDTQYF.

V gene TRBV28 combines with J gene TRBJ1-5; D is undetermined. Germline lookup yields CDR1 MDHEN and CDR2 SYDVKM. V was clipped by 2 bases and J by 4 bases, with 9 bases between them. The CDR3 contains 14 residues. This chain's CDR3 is CASSLGHHNQPQHF. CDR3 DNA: TGTGCCAGCAGTTTAGGCCACCATAATCAGCCCCAGCATTTT.

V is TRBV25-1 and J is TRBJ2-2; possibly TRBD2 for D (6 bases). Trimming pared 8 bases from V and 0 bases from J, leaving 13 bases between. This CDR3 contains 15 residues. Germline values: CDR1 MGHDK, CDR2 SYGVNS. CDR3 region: CASHPGLPNTGELFF. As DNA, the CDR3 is TGTGCCAGCCACCCTGGACTACCGAACACCGGGGAGCTGTTTTTT.

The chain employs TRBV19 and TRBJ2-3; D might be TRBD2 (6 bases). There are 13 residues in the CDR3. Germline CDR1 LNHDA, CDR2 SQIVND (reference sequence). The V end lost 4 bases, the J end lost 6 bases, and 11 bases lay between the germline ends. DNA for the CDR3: TGTGCCAGTAGTAAGACTAGTGGGGATACGCAGTATTTT. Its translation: CASSKTSGDTQYF.

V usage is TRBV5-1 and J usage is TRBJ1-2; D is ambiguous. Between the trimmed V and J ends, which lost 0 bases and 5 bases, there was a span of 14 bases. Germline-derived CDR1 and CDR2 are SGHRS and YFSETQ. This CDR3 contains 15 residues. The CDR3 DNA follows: TGCGCCAGCAGCTTGGGTGTGGTTGCGGGGTATGGCTACACCTTC. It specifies CASSLGVVAGYGYTF.

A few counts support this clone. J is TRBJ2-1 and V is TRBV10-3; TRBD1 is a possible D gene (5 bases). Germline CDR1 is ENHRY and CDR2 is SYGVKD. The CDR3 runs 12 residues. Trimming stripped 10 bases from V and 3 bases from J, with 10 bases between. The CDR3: CATEGDYNEQFF. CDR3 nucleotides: TGTGCCACCGAAGGGGACTACAATGAGCAGTTCTTC.

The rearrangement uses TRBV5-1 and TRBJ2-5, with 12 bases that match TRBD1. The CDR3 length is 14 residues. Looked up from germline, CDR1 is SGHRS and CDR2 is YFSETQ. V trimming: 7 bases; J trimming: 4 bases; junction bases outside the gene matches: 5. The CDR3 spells CASGTGGLRETQYF. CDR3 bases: TGCGCCAGCGGGACAGGGGGCTTACGAGAGACCCAGTACTTC.

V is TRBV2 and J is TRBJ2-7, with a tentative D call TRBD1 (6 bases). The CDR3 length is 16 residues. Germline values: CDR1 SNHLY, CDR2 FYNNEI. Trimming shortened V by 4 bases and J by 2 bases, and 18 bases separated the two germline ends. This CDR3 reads CASSGPGLDRTYEQYF. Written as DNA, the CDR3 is TGTGCCAGCAGTGGCCCAGGTCTCGACAGGACCTACGAGCAGTACTTC.

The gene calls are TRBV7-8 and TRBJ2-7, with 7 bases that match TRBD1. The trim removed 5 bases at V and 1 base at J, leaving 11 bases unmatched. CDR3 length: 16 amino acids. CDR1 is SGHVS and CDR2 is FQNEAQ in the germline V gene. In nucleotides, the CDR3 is TGTGCCAGCAGCCTCCTACAGGGGACGCCATCCTACGAGCAGTACTTC. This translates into CASSLLQGTPSYEQYF.

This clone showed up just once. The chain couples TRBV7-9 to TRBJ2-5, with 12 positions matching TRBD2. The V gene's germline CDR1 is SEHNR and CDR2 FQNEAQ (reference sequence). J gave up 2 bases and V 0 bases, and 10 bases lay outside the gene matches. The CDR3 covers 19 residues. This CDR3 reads CASSLAPRGLAGTQETQYF. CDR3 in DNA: TGTGCCAGCAGCTTAGCTCCTAGAGGACTAGCGGGGACACAAGAGACCCAGTACTTC. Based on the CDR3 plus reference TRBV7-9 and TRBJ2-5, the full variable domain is DTGVSQNPRHKITKRGQNVTFRCDPISEHNRLYWYRQTLGQGPEFLTYFQNEAQLEKSRLLSDRFSAERPKGSFSTLEIQRTEQGDSAMYLCASSLAPRGLAGTQETQYFGPGTRLLVL.

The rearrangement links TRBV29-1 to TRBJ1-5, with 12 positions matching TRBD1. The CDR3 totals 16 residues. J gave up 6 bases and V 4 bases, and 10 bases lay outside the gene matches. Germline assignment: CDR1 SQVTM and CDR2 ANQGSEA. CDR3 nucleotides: TGCAGCGTTGTTATCCGGGGACAGGGGGCGGGTCAGCCCCAGCATTTT. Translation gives CSVVIRGQGAGQPQHF.

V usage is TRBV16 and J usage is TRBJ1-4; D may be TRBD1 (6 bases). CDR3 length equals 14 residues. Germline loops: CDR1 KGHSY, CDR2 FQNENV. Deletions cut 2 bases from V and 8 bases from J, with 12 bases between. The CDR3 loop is CASSQTGIVEKLFF. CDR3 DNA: TGTGCCAGCAGCCAAACAGGGATCGTCGAAAAACTGTTTTTT.

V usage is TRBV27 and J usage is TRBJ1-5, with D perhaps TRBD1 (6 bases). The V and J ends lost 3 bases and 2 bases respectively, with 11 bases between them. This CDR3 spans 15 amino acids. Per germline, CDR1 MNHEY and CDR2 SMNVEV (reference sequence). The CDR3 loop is CASSLVAGGNQPQHF. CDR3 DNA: TGTGCCAGCAGTTTGGTCGCAGGGGGCAATCAGCCCCAGCATTTT.

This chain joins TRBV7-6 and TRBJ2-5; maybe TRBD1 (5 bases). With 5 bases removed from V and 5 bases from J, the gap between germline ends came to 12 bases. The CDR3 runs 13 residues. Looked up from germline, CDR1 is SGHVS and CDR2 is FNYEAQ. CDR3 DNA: TGTGCCAGCAGCCATCCCCAGGGCGAGACCCAGTACTTC. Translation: CASSHPQGETQYF.

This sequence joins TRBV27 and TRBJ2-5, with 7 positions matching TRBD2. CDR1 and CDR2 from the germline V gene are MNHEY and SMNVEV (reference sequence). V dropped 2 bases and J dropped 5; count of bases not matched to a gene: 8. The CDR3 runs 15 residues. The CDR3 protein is CASSLAGVRGETQYF. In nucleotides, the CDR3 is TGTGCCAGCAGTTTAGCGGGAGTACGTGGGGAGACCCAGTACTTC.

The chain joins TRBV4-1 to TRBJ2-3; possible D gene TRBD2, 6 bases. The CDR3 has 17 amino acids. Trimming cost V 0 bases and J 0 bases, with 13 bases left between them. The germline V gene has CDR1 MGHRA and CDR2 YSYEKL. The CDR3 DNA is TGCGCCAGCAGCCAAGAAGTCCTAGCGATGAGCACAGATACGCAGTATTTT. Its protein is CASSQEVLAMSTDTQYF.

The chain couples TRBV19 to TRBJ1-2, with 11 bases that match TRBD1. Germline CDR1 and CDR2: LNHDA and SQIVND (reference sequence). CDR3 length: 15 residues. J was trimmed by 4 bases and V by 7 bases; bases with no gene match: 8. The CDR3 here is CASTAGQGVGYGYTF. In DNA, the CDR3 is TGTGCCAGTACCGCGGGACAGGGGGTAGGCTATGGCTACACCTTC.

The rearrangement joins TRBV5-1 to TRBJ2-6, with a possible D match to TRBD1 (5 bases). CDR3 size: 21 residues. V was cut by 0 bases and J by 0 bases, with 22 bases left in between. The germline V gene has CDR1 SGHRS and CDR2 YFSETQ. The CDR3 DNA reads TGCGCCAGCAGCTTGGCCGATCGTTGGGGCGCGGACAACTCTGGGGCCAACGTCCTGACTTTC. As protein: CASSLADRWGADNSGANVLTF. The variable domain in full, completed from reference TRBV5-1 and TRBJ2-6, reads KAGVTQTPRYLIKTRGQQVTLSCSPISGHRSVSWYQQTPGQGLQFLFEYFSETQRNKGNFPGRFSGRQFSNSRSEMNVSTLELGDSALYLCASSLADRWGADNSGANVLTFGAGSRLTVL.

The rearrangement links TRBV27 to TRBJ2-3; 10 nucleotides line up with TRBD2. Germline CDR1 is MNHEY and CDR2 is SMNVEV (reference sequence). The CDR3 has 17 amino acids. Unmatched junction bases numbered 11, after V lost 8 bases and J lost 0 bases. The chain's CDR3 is CASSATVTSGSTDTQYF. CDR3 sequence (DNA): TGTGCCAGCTCAGCTACGGTGACTAGCGGGAGCACAGATACGCAGTATTTT.

CDR3 residues: CASSKARRGHLGTSGREEEFF. The CDR3 nucleotides read TGTGCCAGCAGCAAAGCGCGTCGGGGACACTTAGGGACTAGCGGGAGGGAGGAGGAGTTCTTC. This chain connects TRBV21-1 to TRBJ2-1; TRBD2 is the table's D call, not checked against the DNA. TRBV21-1 is a known pseudogene. The CDR3 is made up of 21 amino acids.

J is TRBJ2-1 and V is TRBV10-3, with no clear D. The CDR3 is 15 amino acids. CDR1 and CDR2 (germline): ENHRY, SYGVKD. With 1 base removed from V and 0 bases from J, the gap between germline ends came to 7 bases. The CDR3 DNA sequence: TGTGCCATCAGTGAGTTCGTCGGCTCCTACAATGAGCAGTTCTTC. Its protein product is CAISEFVGSYNEQFF.